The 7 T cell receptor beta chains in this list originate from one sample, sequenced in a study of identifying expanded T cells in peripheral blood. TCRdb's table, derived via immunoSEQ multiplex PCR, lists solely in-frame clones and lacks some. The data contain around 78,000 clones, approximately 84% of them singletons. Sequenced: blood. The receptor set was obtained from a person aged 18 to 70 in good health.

The CDR3 nucleotides are TGTGCCAGCAGTTCTTTTATGGGGAATGAAAAACTGTTTTTT. Translating gives CASSSFMGNEKLFF. The chain joins TRBV27 to TRBJ1-4, with no clear D. Germline CDR1 reads MNHEY; CDR2 reads SMNVEV (reference sequence). The CDR3 is made up of 14 amino acids. Trimming stripped 4 bases from V and 5 bases from J, with 11 bases between.

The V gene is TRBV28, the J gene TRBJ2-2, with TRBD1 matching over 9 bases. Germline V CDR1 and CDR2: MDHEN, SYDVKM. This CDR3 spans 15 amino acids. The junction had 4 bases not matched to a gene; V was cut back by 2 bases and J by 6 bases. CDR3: CASSLMRTGAGELFF. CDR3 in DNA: TGTGCCAGCAGTTTAATGCGGACAGGGGCCGGGGAGCTGTTTTTT.

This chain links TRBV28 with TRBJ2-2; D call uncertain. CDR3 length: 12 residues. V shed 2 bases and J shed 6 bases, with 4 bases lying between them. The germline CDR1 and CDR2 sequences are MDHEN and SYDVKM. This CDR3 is CASSLASGELFF. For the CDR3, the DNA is TGTGCCAGCAGTTTAGCGTCCGGGGAGCTGTTTTTT.

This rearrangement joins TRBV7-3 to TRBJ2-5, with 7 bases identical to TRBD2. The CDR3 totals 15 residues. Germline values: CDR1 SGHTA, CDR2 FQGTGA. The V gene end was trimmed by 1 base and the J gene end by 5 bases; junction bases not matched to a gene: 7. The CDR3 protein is CASSLKGLEGETQYF. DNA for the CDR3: TGTGCCAGCAGCTTAAAAGGACTAGAGGGCGAGACCCAGTACTTC.

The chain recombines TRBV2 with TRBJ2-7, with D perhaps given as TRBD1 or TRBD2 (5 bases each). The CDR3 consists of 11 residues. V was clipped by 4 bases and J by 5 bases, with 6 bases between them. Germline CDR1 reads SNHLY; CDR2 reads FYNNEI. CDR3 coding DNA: TGTGCCAGCAGTGGGGGGAACGAGCAGTACTTC. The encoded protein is CASSGGNEQYF.

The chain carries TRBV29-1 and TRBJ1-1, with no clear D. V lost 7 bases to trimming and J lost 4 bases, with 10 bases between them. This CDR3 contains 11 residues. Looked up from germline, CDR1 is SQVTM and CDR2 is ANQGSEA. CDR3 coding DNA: TGCAGCGGATGGACCGGCACTGAAGCTTTCTTT. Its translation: CSGWTGTEAFF. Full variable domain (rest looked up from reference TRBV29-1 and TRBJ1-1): SAVISQKPSRDICQRGTSLTIQCQVDSQVTMMFWYRQQPGQSLTLIATANQGSEATYESGFVIDKFPISRPNLTFSTLTVSNMSPEDSSIYLCSGWTGTEAFFGQGTRLTVV.

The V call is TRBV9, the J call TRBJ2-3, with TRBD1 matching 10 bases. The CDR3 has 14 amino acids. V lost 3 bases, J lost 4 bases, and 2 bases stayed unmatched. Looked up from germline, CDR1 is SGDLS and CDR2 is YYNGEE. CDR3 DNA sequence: TGTGCCAGCAGCGCCGGGACAGGGGCAGATACGCAGTATTTT. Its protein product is CASSAGTGADTQYF.